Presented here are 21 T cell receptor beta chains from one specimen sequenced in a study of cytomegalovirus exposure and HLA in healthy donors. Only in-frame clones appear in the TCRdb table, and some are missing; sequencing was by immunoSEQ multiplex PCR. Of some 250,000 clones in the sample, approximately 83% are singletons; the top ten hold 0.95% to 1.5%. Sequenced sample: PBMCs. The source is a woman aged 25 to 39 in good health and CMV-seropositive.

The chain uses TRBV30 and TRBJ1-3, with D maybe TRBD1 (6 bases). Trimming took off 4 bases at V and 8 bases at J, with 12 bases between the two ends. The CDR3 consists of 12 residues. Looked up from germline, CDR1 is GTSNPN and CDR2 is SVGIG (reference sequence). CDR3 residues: CAWNQGGDTIYF. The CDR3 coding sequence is TGTGCCTGGAACCAAGGGGGGGACACCATATATTTT.

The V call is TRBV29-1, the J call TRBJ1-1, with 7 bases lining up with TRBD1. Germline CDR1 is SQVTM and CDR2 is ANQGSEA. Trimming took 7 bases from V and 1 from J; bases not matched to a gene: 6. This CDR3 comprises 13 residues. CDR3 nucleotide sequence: TGCAGCGCCCTCGGGACAGAGAACACTGAAGCTTTCTTT. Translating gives CSALGTENTEAFF.

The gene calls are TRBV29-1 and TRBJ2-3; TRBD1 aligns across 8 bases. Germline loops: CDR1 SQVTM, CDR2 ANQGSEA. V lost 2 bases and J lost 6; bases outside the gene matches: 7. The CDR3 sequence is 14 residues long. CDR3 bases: TGCAGCGTTGAACCGGGACAGGCTACTGATACGCAGTATTTT. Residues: CSVEPGQATDTQYF.

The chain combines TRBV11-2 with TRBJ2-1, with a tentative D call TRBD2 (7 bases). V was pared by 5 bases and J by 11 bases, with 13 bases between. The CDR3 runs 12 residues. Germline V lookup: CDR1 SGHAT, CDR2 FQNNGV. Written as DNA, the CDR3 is TGTGCCAGCAGCGTAGGGGGGGGACAGCAGTTCTTC. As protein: CASSVGGGQQFF.

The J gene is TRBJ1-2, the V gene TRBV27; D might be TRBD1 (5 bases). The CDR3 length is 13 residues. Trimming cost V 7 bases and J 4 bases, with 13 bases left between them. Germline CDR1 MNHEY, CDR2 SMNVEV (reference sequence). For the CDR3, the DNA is TGTGCCAGCAAGAGGGGCGGGGGCTATGGCTACACCTTC. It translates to CASKRGGGYGYTF.

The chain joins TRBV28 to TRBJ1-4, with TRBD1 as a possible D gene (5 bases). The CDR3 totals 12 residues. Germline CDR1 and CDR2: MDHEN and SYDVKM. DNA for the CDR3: TGTGCGGGGGGATTCTTGGGTGAAAAACTGTTTTTT. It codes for CAGGFLGEKLFF. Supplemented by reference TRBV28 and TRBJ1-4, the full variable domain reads DVKVTQSSRYLVKRTGEKVFLECVQDMDHENMFWYRQDPGLGLRLIYFSYDVKMKEKGDIPEGYSVSREKKERFSLILESASTNQTSMYLCAGGFLGEKLFFGSGTQLSVL.

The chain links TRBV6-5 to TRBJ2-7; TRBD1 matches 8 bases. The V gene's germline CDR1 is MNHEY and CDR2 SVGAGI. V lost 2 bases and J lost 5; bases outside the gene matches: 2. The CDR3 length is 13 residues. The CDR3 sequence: CASSYTGGHEQYF. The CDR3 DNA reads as TGTGCCAGCAGTTACACAGGGGGTCACGAGCAGTACTTC.

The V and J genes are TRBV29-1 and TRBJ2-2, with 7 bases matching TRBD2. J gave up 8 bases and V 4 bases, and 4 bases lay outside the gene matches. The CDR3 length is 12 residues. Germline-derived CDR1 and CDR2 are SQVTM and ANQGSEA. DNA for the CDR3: TGCAGCGTTGGCGGGAGCACTGGGGAGCTGTTTTTT. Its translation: CSVGGSTGELFF.

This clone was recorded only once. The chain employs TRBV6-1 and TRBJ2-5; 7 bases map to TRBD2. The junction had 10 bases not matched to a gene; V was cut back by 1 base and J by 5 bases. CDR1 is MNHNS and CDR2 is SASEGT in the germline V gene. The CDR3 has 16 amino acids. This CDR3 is CASSEDQRDRWETQYF. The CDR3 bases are TGTGCCAGCAGTGAAGATCAGCGGGATCGGTGGGAGACCCAGTACTTC.

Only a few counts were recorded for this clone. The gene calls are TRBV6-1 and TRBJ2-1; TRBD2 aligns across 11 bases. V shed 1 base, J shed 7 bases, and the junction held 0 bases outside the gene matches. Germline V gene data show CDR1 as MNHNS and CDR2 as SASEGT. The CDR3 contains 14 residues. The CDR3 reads CASSEGTSGNEQFF. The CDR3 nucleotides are TGTGCCAGCAGTGAAGGGACTAGCGGGAATGAGCAGTTCTTC.

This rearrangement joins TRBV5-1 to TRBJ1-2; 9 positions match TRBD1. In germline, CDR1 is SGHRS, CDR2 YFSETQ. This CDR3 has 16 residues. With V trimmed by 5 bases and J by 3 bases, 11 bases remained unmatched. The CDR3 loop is CASSLRTGGVDYGYTF. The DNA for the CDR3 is TGCGCCAGCAGTTTGCGTACAGGGGGCGTTGACTATGGCTACACCTTC. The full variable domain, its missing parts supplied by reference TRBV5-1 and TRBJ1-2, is KAGVTQTPRYLIKTRGQQVTLSCSPISGHRSVSWYQQTPGQGLQFLFEYFSETQRNKGNFPGRFSGRQFSNSRSEMNVSTLELGDSALYLCASSLRTGGVDYGYTFGSGTRLTVV.

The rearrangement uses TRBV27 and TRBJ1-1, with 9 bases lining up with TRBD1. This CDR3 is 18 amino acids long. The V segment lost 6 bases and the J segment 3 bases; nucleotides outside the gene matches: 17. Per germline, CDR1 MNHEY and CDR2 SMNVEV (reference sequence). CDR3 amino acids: CASRPIRNRGRQDTEAFF. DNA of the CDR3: TGTGCCAGCAGGCCTATCCGGAACAGGGGGCGTCAGGACACTGAAGCTTTCTTT.

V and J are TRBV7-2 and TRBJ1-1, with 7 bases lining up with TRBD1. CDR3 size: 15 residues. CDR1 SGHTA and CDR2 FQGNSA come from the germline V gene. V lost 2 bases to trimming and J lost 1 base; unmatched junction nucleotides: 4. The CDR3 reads CASSLKGAGNTEAFF. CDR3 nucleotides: TGTGCCAGCAGCTTAAAGGGGGCTGGGAACACTGAAGCTTTCTTT.

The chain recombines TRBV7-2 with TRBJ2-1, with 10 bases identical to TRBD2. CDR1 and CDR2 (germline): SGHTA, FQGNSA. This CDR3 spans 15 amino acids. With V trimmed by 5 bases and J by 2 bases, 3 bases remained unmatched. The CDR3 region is CASSGTSGTYNEQFF. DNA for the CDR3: TGTGCCAGCAGCGGTACTAGCGGGACCTACAATGAGCAGTTCTTC.

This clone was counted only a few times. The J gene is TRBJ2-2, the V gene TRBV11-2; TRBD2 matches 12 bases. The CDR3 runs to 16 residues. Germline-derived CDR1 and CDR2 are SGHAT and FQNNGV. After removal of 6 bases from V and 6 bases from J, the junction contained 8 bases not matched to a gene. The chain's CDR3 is CASRSLGLAGSGELFF. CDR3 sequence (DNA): TGTGCCAGCAGATCCCTGGGACTAGCGGGTTCCGGGGAGCTGTTTTTT.

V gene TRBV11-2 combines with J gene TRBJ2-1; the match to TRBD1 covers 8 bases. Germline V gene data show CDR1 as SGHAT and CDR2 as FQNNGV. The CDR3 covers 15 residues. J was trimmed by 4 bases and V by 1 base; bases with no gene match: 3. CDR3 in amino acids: CASSLVRGRYNEQFF. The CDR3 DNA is TGTGCCAGCAGCTTAGTCAGGGGGCGGTACAATGAGCAGTTCTTC.

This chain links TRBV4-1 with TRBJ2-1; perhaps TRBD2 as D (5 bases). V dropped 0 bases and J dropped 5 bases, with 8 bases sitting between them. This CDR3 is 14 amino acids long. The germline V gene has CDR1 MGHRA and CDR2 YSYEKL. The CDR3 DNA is TGCGCCAGCAGCCAAGAAGGACTTAACAATGAGCAGTTCTTC. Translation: CASSQEGLNNEQFF.

This chain's CDR3 is CASSLRQGVEKLFF. The CDR3 DNA reads TGTGCCAGTAGTCTCCGACAGGGGGTCGAAAAACTGTTTTTT. The chain combines TRBV19 with TRBJ1-4, with TRBD1 identical over 9 bases. Germline V lookup: CDR1 LNHDA, CDR2 SQIVND (reference sequence). The CDR3 is 14 residues long. J gave up 8 bases and V 5 bases, and 6 bases lay outside the gene matches.

CDR3 sequence reads: CASSQALGVQPQHF. Here the CDR3 DNA reads TGCGCCAGCAGCCAAGCCCTCGGGGTTCAGCCCCAGCATTTT. V is TRBV4-1 and J is TRBJ1-5; D not resolved. This CDR3 is 14 amino acids long. Germline V gene data show CDR1 as MGHRA and CDR2 as YSYEKL. V lost 1 base to trimming and J lost 6 bases, with 10 bases between them.

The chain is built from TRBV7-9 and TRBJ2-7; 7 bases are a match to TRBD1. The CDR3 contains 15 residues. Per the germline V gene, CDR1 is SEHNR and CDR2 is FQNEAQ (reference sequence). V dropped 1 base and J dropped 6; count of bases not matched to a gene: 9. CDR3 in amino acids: CASSLVLTGMSEQYF. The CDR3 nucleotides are TGTGCCAGCAGCTTAGTCCTGACAGGGATGAGCGAGCAGTACTTC.

DNA of the CDR3: TGTGCCAGCAGTAAACCGGACAGCGGAAAAAACATTCAGTACTTC. This gives the protein CASSKPDSGKNIQYF. The chain uses TRBV28 and TRBJ2-4; possibly TRBD1 for D (6 bases). This CDR3 has 15 amino acids. CDR1 and CDR2 from the germline V gene are MDHEN and SYDVKM. Trimming removed 5 bases at V and 4 bases at J, with 15 bases between.